A selection of T cell receptor beta chains follows, all from one sample in a study of shared clonotypes between healthy human individuals. Method: immunoSEQ multiplex PCR; TCRdb's copy keeps in-frame clones and lacks some. The table lists 2,500,000 or so clones, approximately 94% of them singletons, with roughly 0.15% in the top ten. Sequenced sample: naive CD4+ T cells sorted from blood. These receptors were collected from a man aged 18 to 35 in good health. CDR3s include the opening cysteine and the closing phenylalanine or tryptophan. Each record gives: clone size, J gene, V gene, D gene, CDR3 protein, CDR3 DNA. D genes are given only for firm matches. A clone size is listed for some rows: how often the clone was seen (once, few, many), or a class if it is expanded.

. | TRBJ1-4 | TRBV27 | . | CASSDRLGSEKLFF | TGTGCCAGCAGTGACCGACTGGGGAGTGAAAAACTGTTTTTT
. | TRBJ2-7 | TRBV27 | . | CASSFLQGGNYEQYF | TGTGCCAGCAGTTTTTTGCAGGGGGGGAACTACGAGCAGTACTTC
. | TRBJ1-2 | TRBV19 | . | CASSESRRGLVGYTF | TGTGCCAGTAGTGAGTCGCGTCGAGGGTTGGTCGGCTACACCTTC
. | TRBJ1-3 | TRBV6-6 | . | CASTSGNTIYF | TGTGCCAGCACCTCTGGAAACACCATATATTTT
. | TRBJ2-1 | TRBV14 | . | CASSLVNEQFF | TGTGCCAGCAGCCTAGTAAATGAGCAGTTCTTC
. | TRBJ1-1 | TRBV20-1 | . | CSARGDQAFF | TGCAGTGCTAGAGGGGATCAAGCTTTCTTT
. | TRBJ2-5 | TRBV6-5 | . | CASSRQETQYF | TGTGCCAGCAGTCGACAAGAGACCCAGTACTTC
. | TRBJ1-1 | TRBV5-1 | . | CASSLVTGSTEAFF | TGCGCCAGCAGCTTGGTGACAGGATCTACTGAAGCTTTCTTT
. | TRBJ1-3 | TRBV30 | . | CAWSRTDGNTIYF | TGTGCCTGGAGTAGGACAGATGGAAACACCATATATTTT
. | TRBJ1-6 | TRBV27 | TRBD1 | CASSLLPGQGSHSPLHF | TGTGCCAGCAGTTTACTGCCGGGACAGGGATCTCATTCACCCCTCCACTTT
. | TRBJ2-3 | TRBV6-1 | . | CASSEDGPSDTQYF | TGTGCCAGCAGTGAAGATGGGCCGTCAGATACGCAGTATTTT
once | TRBJ2-2 | TRBV27 | . | CASSSYITGELFF | TGTGCCAGCAGTTCGTACATCACCGGGGAGCTGTTTTTT
. | TRBJ1-5 | TRBV5-1 | TRBD1 | CASSLDREGGQPQHF | TGCGCCAGCAGCCTTGACAGGGAAGGGGGTCAGCCCCAGCATTTT
once | TRBJ2-6 | TRBV9 | . | CASSGSAGANVLTF | TGTGCCAGCAGCGGTTCGGCTGGGGCCAACGTCCTGACTTTC
once | TRBJ2-7 | TRBV6-6 | TRBD1 | CATRTGVYEQYF | TGTGCCACCCGGACAGGGGTTTACGAGCAGTACTTC
. | TRBJ1-5 | TRBV30 | . | CAWSPPPHSNQPQHF | TGTGCCTGGAGTCCACCGCCCCATAGCAATCAGCCCCAGCATTTT
once | TRBJ2-4 | TRBV7-2 | . | CASSPAVAKNIQYF | TGTGCCAGCAGCCCTGCGGTAGCCAAAAACATTCAGTACTTC
. | TRBJ1-2 | TRBV19 | . | CASRAPDRSNYGYTF | TGTGCCAGTCGAGCCCCGGACAGATCAAACTATGGCTACACCTTC
. | TRBJ2-3 | TRBV9 | . | CASSGRNTDTQYF | TGTGCCAGCAGCGGGAGAAACACAGATACGCAGTATTTT
. | TRBJ2-3 | TRBV5-1 | TRBD1 | CASQWDRSFPSTDTQYF | TGCGCCAGTCAGTGGGACAGGAGCTTTCCTAGCACAGATACGCAGTATTTT
. | TRBJ2-7 | TRBV28 | TRBD2 | CASSPPGLGEQYF | TGTGCCAGCAGTCCTCCGGGACTAGGAGAGCAGTACTTC
. | TRBJ1-1 | TRBV2 | . | CASSTRATEAFF | TGTGCCAGCAGCACCAGAGCCACTGAAGCTTTCTTT
. | TRBJ1-6 | TRBV11-2 | TRBD1 | CASSYSQGGTNSPLHF | TGTGCCAGCAGCTACTCCCAGGGGGGCACCAATTCACCCCTCCACTTT
. | TRBJ2-7 | TRBV7-9 | . | CASSKTQGSYEQYF | TGTGCCAGCAGCAAAACCCAGGGTTCCTACGAGCAGTACTTC
. | TRBJ1-1 | TRBV28 | . | CASGGSGFMNTEAFF | TGTGCCAGCGGGGGTTCGGGATTTATGAACACTGAAGCTTTCTTT
few | TRBJ1-2 | TRBV2 | . | CASSERINYGYTF | TGTGCCAGCAGTGAACGGATTAACTATGGCTACACCTTC
. | TRBJ1-6 | TRBV6-4 | TRBD1 | CASSEQGAWNSPLHF | TGTGCCAGCAGTGAACAGGGGGCGTGGAATTCACCCCTCCACTTT
. | TRBJ2-4 | TRBV2 | . | CASSPRDSIAKNIQYF | TGTGCCAGCAGTCCAAGGGACTCGATAGCCAAAAACATTCAGTACTTC
. | TRBJ2-2 | TRBV7-8 | TRBD1 | CASSSGQGAGGELFF | TGTGCCAGCAGCTCGGGACAGGGAGCTGGGGGGGAGCTGTTTTTT
. | TRBJ2-2 | TRBV7-2 | . | CASRGPPGTGELFF | TGTGCCAGCAGGGGGCCTCCGGGCACCGGGGAGCTGTTTTTT
. | TRBJ2-7 | TRBV7-2 | TRBD1 | CASSGRDRLEQYF | TGTGCCAGCAGCGGCCGGGACAGGCTCGAGCAGTACTTC
. | TRBJ1-5 | TRBV16 | . | CASSRYRDSNQPQHF | TGTGCCAGCAGCAGATACAGGGATAGCAATCAGCCCCAGCATTTT
. | TRBJ2-6 | TRBV28 | . | CASSLPISGANVLTF | TGTGCCAGCAGTTTACCGATCTCTGGGGCCAACGTCCTGACTTTC
. | TRBJ2-5 | TRBV11-2 | . | CASSIGSLAETQYF | TGTGCCAGCAGCATCGGGTCCCTGGCGGAGACCCAGTACTTC
. | TRBJ2-5 | TRBV18 | . | CASSPRPTAVGQETQYF | TGTGCCAGCTCACCTAGACCGACCGCAGTGGGTCAAGAGACCCAGTACTTC
. | TRBJ1-6 | TRBV10-3 | . | CAIRVQKDSPLHF | TGTGCCATTCGGGTTCAGAAAGATTCACCCCTCCACTTT
. | TRBJ2-1 | TRBV27 | . | CASSFDGSRYEQFF | TGTGCCAGCAGTTTCGACGGGAGTCGGTATGAGCAGTTCTTC
. | TRBJ2-7 | TRBV28 | . | CASSSSGAAYEQYF | TGTGCCAGCAGTTCCTCGGGAGCAGCCTACGAGCAGTACTTC
. | TRBJ1-1 | TRBV19 | . | CASTPGGNTNTEAFF | TGTGCCAGTACACCGGGAGGGAATACGAACACTGAAGCTTTCTTT
. | TRBJ2-7 | TRBV5-8 | . | CASEPTGRYEQYF | TGTGCCAGTGAACCGACAGGGAGGTACGAGCAGTACTTC
. | TRBJ2-3 | TRBV5-6 | . | CASSLGGPEDTQYF | TGTGCCAGCAGCTTGGGAGGGCCTGAAGATACGCAGTATTTT
. | TRBJ2-1 | TRBV20-1 | . | CSAPDHNEQFF | TGCAGTGCCCCGGACCACAATGAGCAGTTCTTC
. | TRBJ1-5 | TRBV28 | TRBD1 | CASSLYLVRDRGFQPQHF | TGTGCCAGCAGTTTGTATCTCGTTCGGGACAGGGGTTTTCAGCCCCAGCATTTT
. | TRBJ1-2 | TRBV28 | TRBD1 | CASSFNQGDGYTF | TGTGCCAGCAGTTTTAATCAGGGGGATGGCTACACCTTC
. | TRBJ2-3 | TRBV6-5 | . | CASSQPGTDTQYF | TGTGCCAGCAGTCAACCGGGCACAGATACGCAGTATTTT
. | TRBJ1-2 | TRBV10-2 | TRBD1 | CASSDARGDGYTF | TGCGCCAGCAGTGACGCCAGGGGGGATGGCTACACCTTC
. | TRBJ2-5 | TRBV2 | TRBD1 | CASSSDRGETQYF | TGTGCCAGCAGTTCGGACAGGGGGGAGACCCAGTACTTC
. | TRBJ2-2 | TRBV7-9 | TRBD2 | CASSRGGTGELFF | TGTGCCAGCAGCCGGGGGGGCACCGGGGAGCTGTTTTTT
. | TRBJ1-6 | TRBV6-5 | . | CASSYSGAENSPLHF | TGTGCCAGCAGTTACTCGGGGGCCGAAAATTCACCCCTCCACTTT
. | TRBJ2-1 | TRBV6-1 | TRBD2 | CASTRWGGNEQFF | TGTGCCAGCACGCGCTGGGGGGGGAATGAGCAGTTCTTC
. | TRBJ2-2 | TRBV6-5 | TRBD1 | CATSRGGETGELFF | TGTGCCACCTCGAGAGGGGGCGAGACCGGGGAGCTGTTTTTT
. | TRBJ1-6 | TRBV28 | . | CASSLRHAQPHF | TGTGCCAGCAGTCTTCGACACGCTCAGCCCCACTTT
. | TRBJ2-2 | TRBV2 | TRBD1 | CASRKRTGRFNTGELFF | TGTGCCAGCAGGAAACGGACAGGGAGGTTTAACACCGGGGAGCTGTTTTTT
. | TRBJ1-3 | TRBV6-5 | . | CASSYSMGISGNTIYF | TGTGCCAGCAGTTACTCGATGGGTATCTCTGGAAACACCATATATTTT
. | TRBJ2-1 | TRBV15 | TRBD1 | CATSRNRGGFGNEQFF | TGTGCCACCAGCAGAAACAGGGGCGGATTCGGCAATGAGCAGTTCTTC
. | TRBJ2-7 | TRBV5-1 | TRBD1 | CASAAGTGVPYEQYF | TGCGCCAGCGCCGCCGGGACAGGGGTTCCCTACGAGCAGTACTTC
. | TRBJ1-2 | TRBV19 | TRBD1 | CASSIRGQVLRGYTF | TGTGCCAGTAGTATTCGGGGACAGGTCCTACGGGGCTACACCTTC